This TCR beta chain originates from a study of blood T cell repertoires in COVID-19. Seattle participants joined during active infection and were tracked over time. The CDR3 extends over 15 amino acids. V lost 7 bases, J lost 3 bases, and 7 bases stayed unmatched. The germline V gene has CDR1 SEHNR and CDR2 FQNEAQ (reference sequence). Per the original data handling: Nucleated cell counts were estimated from reference gene primer amplification. Method: immunoSEQ multiplex PCR; TCRdb's copy keeps in-frame clones and lacks some. That table is the source of V, J and clone size, and D and trimming were worked out from the DNA. The sample consists of approximately 58,000 clones, 75% to 90% of them appearing once.

The rearrangement joins TRBV7-9 to TRBJ2-2, with TRBD2 identical over 8 bases. Source material: peripheral blood. The receptor comes from a man between 60 and 70 years old with COVID-19, enrolled during active disease. Here the CDR3 DNA reads TGTGCCAGCATCCAAGCGGGAGTTTACACCGGGGAGCTGTTTTTT. Protein product: CASIQAGVYTGELFF.